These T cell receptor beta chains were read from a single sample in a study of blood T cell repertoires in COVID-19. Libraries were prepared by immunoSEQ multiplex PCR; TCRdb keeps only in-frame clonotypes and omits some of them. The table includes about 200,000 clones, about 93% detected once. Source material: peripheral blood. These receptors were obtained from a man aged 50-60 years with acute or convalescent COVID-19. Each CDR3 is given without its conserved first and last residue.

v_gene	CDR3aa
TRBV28	ASSLPLRQAVYGYT
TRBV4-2	ASSQETGKSSGNTIY
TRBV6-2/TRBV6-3	ASSFVRDYRRTDTQY
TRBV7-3	ASSLTYRNEQF
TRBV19	ASSMTGSQPQH
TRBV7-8	ASSLDPGQPFSGNTIY
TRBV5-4	ASSLAVREQF
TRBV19	ASSEKINYGYT
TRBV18	ASSPGGSGANEKLF
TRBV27	ASSSEDTYEQY
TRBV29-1	SASGTSGTHT
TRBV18	ASSPRAGGSTNEKLF
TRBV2	ASSERQGRQPQH
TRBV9	ASSDGLAGGIAETQY
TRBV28	ASSLSYSRPNSPLH
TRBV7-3	ASSPTSGGDLFTGELF
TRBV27	ASSFRDRNKV
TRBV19	ASRRGTGPYGYT
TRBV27	ASSPKQGTSYEQY
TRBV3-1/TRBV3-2	ASSRGTGGNYGYT
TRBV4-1	ASSQAAGMMNTEAF
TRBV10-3	AISEQSTNEKLF
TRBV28	ASRGPSGEDTQY
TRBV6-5	ASRADLNQPQH